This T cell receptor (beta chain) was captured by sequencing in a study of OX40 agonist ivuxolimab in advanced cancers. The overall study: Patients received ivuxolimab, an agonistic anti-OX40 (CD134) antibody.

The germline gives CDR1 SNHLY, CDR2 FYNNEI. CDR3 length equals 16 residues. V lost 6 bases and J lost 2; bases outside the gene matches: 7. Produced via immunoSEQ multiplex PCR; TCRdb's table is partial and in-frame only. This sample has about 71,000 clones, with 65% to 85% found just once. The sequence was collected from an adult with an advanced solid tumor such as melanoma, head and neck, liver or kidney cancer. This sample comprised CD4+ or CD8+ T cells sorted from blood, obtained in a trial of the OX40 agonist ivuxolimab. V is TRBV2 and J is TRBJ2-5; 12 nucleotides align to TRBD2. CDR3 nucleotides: TGTGCCAGCAGCCCAACTAGCGGGAGGAGACAAGAGACCCAGTACTTC. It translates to CASSPTSGRRQETQYF.